This is a list of T cell receptor beta chains from one sample in a study of regulatory T cells in long-lasting Graves disease. TCRdb itself ran the multiplex PCR reads through MiXCR, one entry per CDR3 protein. Among a few hundred thousand distinct CDR3 sequences, over 15% were seen once, and the ten largest hold 30%. This sample was shared with a second study, whose subject was T cells in Graves' hyperthyroidism and ophthalmopathy.

Material: peripheral blood mononuclear cells (PBMCs), obtained at new diagnosis, from a patient treated with antithyroid drugs. All receptors derive from a man aged 35 to 55 with Graves disease. Both conserved end residues are part of each CDR3. Fields, in order: CDR3 DNA, CDR3 protein, V gene, clone size, J gene, D gene. The D gene is left open where the match is weak. Expanded clones are given a class, and other clones once, few, many or no size at all.

TGTGCCAGCAGCCTCCGGACAGGGGCGTACAATGAGCAGTTCTTC CASSLRTGAYNEQFF TRBV5-4 few TRBJ2-1 TRBD1
TGTGCCAGCAGCTTGGCCGGGTCAGGGCCTGAAGCTTTCTTT CASSLAGSGPEAFF TRBV5-5 few TRBJ1-1 -
TGTGCCAGCAGGAGACTGGGACTAGCGGTCGGCACAGATACGCAGTATTTT CASRRLGLAVGTDTQYF TRBV6-2/TRBV6-3 many TRBJ2-3 TRBD2
TGTGCCAGCTCACCCAGGGCCGGCTATGGCTACACCTTC CASSPRAGYGYTF TRBV18 many TRBJ1-2 -
TGCAGTGCTAGTAGGAGGGCTGAAGCTTTCTTT CSASRRAEAFF TRBV20-1 many TRBJ1-1 -
TGTGCCAGCAGCCGCACACAGGGGGCAAGTTCCTATAATTCACCCCTCCACTTT CASSRTQGASSYNSPLHF TRBV14 many TRBJ1-6 TRBD1
TGTGCCAGCAGTTACTCGAGACAGAGCTACGAGCAGTACTTC CASSYSRQSYEQYF TRBV6-2/TRBV6-3 - TRBJ2-7 -
TGCGCCAGCAGCTTGATTGAGGACAGGGGGCTTTATCAGCCCCAGCATTTT CASSLIEDRGLYQPQHF TRBV5-1 many TRBJ1-5 TRBD1
TGTGCCAGCAGTTTAGGGGGGGCGCGTGGCTACACCTTC CASSLGGARGYTF TRBV27 few TRBJ1-2 -
TGTGCCAGCAGCTTCTTTCCGACAGGGGGAGCCAAAAACATTCAGTACTTC CASSFFPTGGAKNIQYF TRBV7-2 many TRBJ2-4 TRBD1
TGTGCCAGCGTCCCAGCGGGGGGCAGGTACGAGCAGTACTTC CASVPAGGRYEQYF TRBV28 many TRBJ2-7 TRBD2
TGCGCCAGCAGCCGAGGGGACAGGGAACGAGATACGCAGTATTTT CASSRGDRERDTQYF TRBV4-3 - TRBJ2-3 TRBD1
TGTGCCAGCAGTGCCGACAGGGATCAAGAGACCCAGTACTTC CASSADRDQETQYF TRBV6-1 many TRBJ2-5 TRBD1
TGTGCCAGCACCCCGGGACAGGGGTCCTACAATGAGCAGTTCTTC CASTPGQGSYNEQFF TRBV12-3/TRBV12-4 many TRBJ2-1 TRBD1
TGTGCCAGCAGCGAAACTCCTTTAGCGGGGGGCACAGATACGCAGTATTTT CASSETPLAGGTDTQYF TRBV9 few TRBJ2-3 TRBD2
TGCAGTGCTAGATGGTTCGGGGGGGCCGAGGAGGCCCAGTACTTC CSARWFGGAEEAQYF TRBV20-1 many TRBJ2-5 TRBD2
TGTGCCAGCAGTTACCTTCAGGGACGGGAGACCCAGTACTTC CASSYLQGRETQYF TRBV6-5 - TRBJ2-5 -
TGTGCCAGCAGTCAAACCTTGGAAGCTTTCTTT CASSQTLEAFF TRBV12-3/TRBV12-4 many TRBJ1-1 -
TGTGCCAGCTCACCACAAAGGGATTCCTACGAGCAGTACTTC CASSPQRDSYEQYF TRBV18 few TRBJ2-7 -
TGCGCCAGCAGCCCTACGACTAGCGGGGGCCCCACGGTTTGGTGGGAGCAGTACTTC CASSPTTSGGPTVWWEQYF TRBV4-1 - TRBJ2-7 TRBD2
TGTGCCAGCAGTTTGGAGGCTCTCGGGCCCCAGCATTTT CASSLEALGPQHF TRBV12-3/TRBV12-4 many TRBJ1-5 -
TGCAGAAGACAGGATCCTAACTCCTATGGCTACACCTTC CRRQDPNSYGYTF TRBV29-1 many TRBJ1-2 -
TGCGCCAGCAGCTCGTTAGGCAGGGGGGAGACCCAGTACTTC CASSSLGRGETQYF TRBV5-1 - TRBJ2-5 TRBD1
TGTGCCAGCAGTTTAAGGGACAGGGCCACAGATACGCAGTATTTT CASSLRDRATDTQYF TRBV27 - TRBJ2-3 TRBD1
TGTGCCAGCTCACCGTTCGACCCGGGAGTAGGGAGTGAAAAACTGTTTTTT CASSPFDPGVGSEKLFF TRBV18 once TRBJ1-4 -
TGTGCCAGCAGTGTCGGGACAGGGGACACAGATACGCAGTATTTT CASSVGTGDTDTQYF TRBV28 many TRBJ2-3 TRBD1
TGTGCCAGCAACCTCCTAGCGGGATCGCAAGGGACCCAGTACTTC CASNLLAGSQGTQYF TRBV28 many TRBJ2-5 TRBD2
TGCAGTGCTAGTTTCGGAAGAGGGTACGAGCAGTACTTC CSASFGRGYEQYF TRBV20-1 - TRBJ2-7 -
TGTGCCACCAATGATTTCCGGGGGGGCTGGGATGAGCAGTTCTTC CATNDFRGGWDEQFF TRBV24-1 few TRBJ2-1 TRBD2
TGTGCCAGCAGTTTCGGGGGACAGACTTTTAACTATGGCTACACCTTC CASSFGGQTFNYGYTF TRBV28 many TRBJ1-2 TRBD1
TGTGCCAGCAGTTACGCCGATACGCAGTATTTT CASSYADTQYF TRBV6-5 many TRBJ2-3 -
TGTGCCAGCAGTTACTCTTCTAGCGGGGGCGTCGAGCAGTACTTC CASSYSSSGGVEQYF TRBV6-2/TRBV6-3 few TRBJ2-7 TRBD2
TGTGCCAGCAGTTACTCCGGAAGCCAAGAGACCCAGTACTTC CASSYSGSQETQYF TRBV6-2/TRBV6-3 - TRBJ2-5 -
TGTGCCAGCAGTTATGATAAAGCAGGGGCTTTGGAGACCCAGTACTTC CASSYDKAGALETQYF TRBV6-2/TRBV6-3 - TRBJ2-5 -
TGTGCCAGCAGTTTAGCCCCGGGACGTACCACTGAAGCTTTCTTT CASSLAPGRTTEAFF TRBV12-3/TRBV12-4 few TRBJ1-1 -
TGCGCCAGCAGCCTCTCCGGGACAGGGAGGACCACTGAAGCTTTCTTT CASSLSGTGRTTEAFF TRBV5-1 few TRBJ1-1 TRBD1
TGCGCCAGCAGCGGACAGGAAGCCGGGGAGCTGTTTTTT CASSGQEAGELFF TRBV10-1 few TRBJ2-2 TRBD1
TGTGCCAGCAGACTCATGTTCGGTCAGCCCCAGCATTTT CASRLMFGQPQHF TRBV14 many TRBJ1-5 -
TGTGCCAGCGGACGGGACAGGGTTTCCGAGCAGTACTTC CASGRDRVSEQYF TRBV7-2 few TRBJ2-7 TRBD1
TGTGCCAGTACCCTAAAGGGGGGCAATCAGCCCCAGCATTTT CASTLKGGNQPQHF TRBV19 many TRBJ1-5 -
TGTGCCAGCAGTACCCGGGACAGGTCCTACGAGCAGTACTTC CASSTRDRSYEQYF TRBV28 many TRBJ2-7 TRBD1
TGTGCCAGCAGGGGAAGCACAGGGGATAGTCAGCCCCAGCATTTT CASRGSTGDSQPQHF TRBV2 many TRBJ1-5 TRBD1
TGTGCCAGCAGTCGCACAGGGGTTAGAGAGACCCAGTACTTC CASSRTGVRETQYF TRBV12-3/TRBV12-4 many TRBJ2-5 TRBD1
TGCGCCAGCAGCACCGGGACAGGGGGCACCGGGGAGCTGTTTTTT CASSTGTGGTGELFF TRBV19 many TRBJ2-2 TRBD1
TGCAGTGCTAATGGACAGGGCGGAGGGACCCAGTACTTC CSANGQGGGTQYF TRBV20-1 many TRBJ2-5 TRBD1
TGCAGTGCACTAGGTCTACAAGAGACCCAGTACTTC CSALGLQETQYF TRBV20-1 - TRBJ2-5 -
TGTGCCATCAGTGCTGCACAGTCAGTTCTCGAGACCCAGTACTTC CAISAAQSVLETQYF TRBV10-3 many TRBJ2-5 -
TGTGCCAGCAGTCCGCAGAGTAGAAGAGGTTCACCCCTCCACTTT CASSPQSRRGSPLHF TRBV6-1 few TRBJ1-6 -
TGTGCCAGCAGCTTAGTTCCGAGCGGGGGAGGGGTAGGCACAGATACGCAGTATTTT CASSLVPSGGGVGTDTQYF TRBV11-2 many TRBJ2-3 TRBD2
TGCAGTGCTAGAGACGCGGGGCCCCATGTATACGAGCAGTACTTC CSARDAGPHVYEQYF TRBV20-1 - TRBJ2-7 -
TGCGCCAGCAGCTTGGAAGGAATCCCTACCTACGAGCAGTACTTC CASSLEGIPTYEQYF TRBV5-1 many TRBJ2-7 -
TGCGCCAGCAGTGAGTCTATTGCACCTCTCAGCACAGATACGCAGTATTTT CASSESIAPLSTDTQYF TRBV6-1 many TRBJ2-3 -